Sequencing of this T cell receptor beta chain was carried out in a study of yellow fever vaccine responses in identical twins. Overall study findings and caveats: Twins reportedly showed a vaccine T cell response that seemed partly convergent and partly personalized.

This clonotype showed up just once. Antigen specificity is unknown. TCRdb itself ran the RT-PCR reads through MiXCR, one entry per CDR3 protein. This table has some 1,000 distinct CDR3 sequences, almost 85% appearing once. The germline gives CDR1 LGHNA, CDR2 YSLEER. The CDR3 totals 14 residues. Trimming removed 0 bases from V and 10 bases from J, with 13 bases in between. This chain connects TRBV4-3 to TRBJ2-1, with D possibly being TRBD1 or TRBD2 (6 bases each). Sample: T cells from blood (PBMCs), unsorted or a sorted subset (not recorded which), taken before or after yellow fever vaccination (not recorded which). This sequence was found in a female donor who received the yellow fever vaccine. CDR3 nucleotide sequence: TGCGCCAGCAGCCAAGATCCGGGGGCGTTGGAGCAGTTCTTC. Amino acid sequence: CASSQDPGALEQFF.